These T cell receptor beta chains were read from a single sample in a study of cytomegalovirus exposure and HLA in healthy donors. The method was immunoSEQ multiplex PCR; TCRdb's version includes in-frame clones alone and lacks a portion of them. The sample consists of about 180,000 clones, about three quarters of them appearing once. Sequencing was done on a sample of PBMCs. The receptor set was obtained from a man aged 35 to 55 in good health and CMV-seropositive. The CDR3 runs from the conserved cysteine through the conserved F or W.

CDR3aa: CASSEGTGGQPQHF
v_gene: TRBV6-4

CDR3aa: CASSLRGMPYEQYF
v_gene: TRBV28

CDR3aa: CASTPVGGLRETQYF
v_gene: TRBV19

CDR3aa: CASSQSYRGVFF
v_gene: TRBV16

CDR3aa: CASSKWTGVSYNEQFF
v_gene: TRBV7-9

CDR3aa: CASSLARLRALTDTQYF
v_gene: TRBV5-6

CDR3aa: CASSPLDRGAFF
v_gene: TRBV19

CDR3aa: CASSAGGRVGSPLHF
v_gene: TRBV6-1

CDR3aa: CASLGGTYEQYF
v_gene: TRBV2

CDR3aa: CATRGTGVEQYF
v_gene: TRBV15

CDR3aa: CASSRGLAGTYEQYF
v_gene: TRBV5-1

CDR3aa: CACSPPGGDGETQYF
v_gene: TRBV30

CDR3aa: CAVQSGTSGTEQFF
v_gene: TRBV30

CDR3aa: CASSLAGATDTQYF
v_gene: TRBV11-2

CDR3aa: CASSPRMGVGREIKETQYF
v_gene: TRBV18

CDR3aa: CASRGAAVEQYF
v_gene: TRBV11-2

CDR3aa: CASSTTRGAGGTDTQYF
v_gene: TRBV19

CDR3aa: CASSYVAGGEQYF
v_gene: TRBV6-5

CDR3aa: CASRSGGAAGSETQYF
v_gene: TRBV19

CDR3aa: CASSRPTASGSGDTQYF
v_gene: TRBV11-3

CDR3aa: CASSVAENYEQYF
v_gene: TRBV6-1

CDR3aa: CASSPDKTTNEKLFF
v_gene: TRBV5-4

CDR3aa: CASSAGGGNQPQHF
v_gene: TRBV10-2

CDR3aa: CASSPHNPSVSSYNEQFF
v_gene: TRBV7-2

CDR3aa: CASSEMGGNQPQHF
v_gene: TRBV10-2

CDR3aa: CASKQVGGNEKLFF
v_gene: TRBV27

CDR3aa: CASSQGVGGQGRYEQYF
v_gene: TRBV4-2

CDR3aa: CASSPDRAGNTIYF
v_gene: TRBV18

CDR3aa: CSASGSKNSQYF
v_gene: TRBV29-1

CDR3aa: CASTEGAYNQPQHF
v_gene: TRBV10-2

CDR3aa: CASSQAGGITNTGELFF
v_gene: TRBV4-1

CDR3aa: CATSRDLPYEQYF
v_gene: TRBV15

CDR3aa: CASSLGYRGGGYSNQPQHF
v_gene: TRBV27

CDR3aa: CASSAGESSYNEQFF
v_gene: TRBV2

CDR3aa: CASSRTSGGYEQFF
v_gene: TRBV6-5

CDR3aa: CASSARSGYYNEQFF
v_gene: TRBV19

CDR3aa: CASSYSRGEAEAFF
v_gene: TRBV6-5

CDR3aa: CASSFLRARASRGEQYF
v_gene: TRBV7-8

CDR3aa: CASSLARGAPTDTQYF
v_gene: TRBV5-1

CDR3aa: CASSPNRGNTEAFF
v_gene: TRBV11-2

CDR3aa: CASSPKERETQYF
v_gene: TRBV27

CDR3aa: CASSLTGKNYEQYF
v_gene: TRBV7-9

CDR3aa: CASSQDLAGGTGELFF
v_gene: TRBV4-2